The clone carrying this T cell receptor (beta chain) was seen a few times. This record comes from a study of blood T cell repertoires in COVID-19. Study details: Samples taken during acute and convalescent COVID-19 were collected in the United States, Italy and Spain. T cells, B-cell-depleted T cells, or PBMCs supplied cDNA or gDNA.

Authors' methods: Quantification of nucleated cells was approximated via reference gene primer amplification. Some clones are missing from TCRdb's copy, which holds only in-frame ones; the method was immunoSEQ multiplex PCR. From that table come the V and J calls and clone size; the DNA was used to work out D and trimming. The repertoire includes approximately 220,000 clones, 86% of them detected once, and about 2.2% sits in the top ten. Germline V gene lookup returns CDR1 LGHNA and CDR2 YNFKEQ. The CDR3 is 17 amino acids. Trimming stripped 4 bases from V and 2 bases from J, with 20 bases between. This sequence joins TRBV4-2 and TRBJ1-2; D is ambiguous. The sample comprised peripheral blood. The sequence was obtained from a woman between 45 and 60 years old with acute or convalescent COVID-19. CDR3 amino acids: CASSPFRESEGNYGYTF. CDR3 DNA sequence: TGTGCCAGCAGCCCATTTAGGGAGTCTGAGGGAAACTATGGCTACACCTTC.